The 20 T cell receptor beta chains below were found in one sample sequenced in a study of radiotherapy plus CTLA-4 blockade in lung cancer. Profiled with immunoSEQ multiplex PCR; TCRdb holds only in-frame clones, not every one. Of around 110,000 clones in the sample, just under 90% were seen once. The material was peripheral blood, obtained from a patient treated with radiotherapy plus ipilimumab. These receptors came from a human donor with non-small cell lung cancer that progressed on radiotherapy plus ipilimumab.

The rearrangement joins TRBV7-3 to TRBJ2-5; no reliable D call. The CDR3 runs 15 residues. Trimming cost V 0 bases and J 3 bases, with 11 bases left between them. Germline loops: CDR1 SGHTA, CDR2 FQGTGA. CDR3 sequence (DNA): TGTGCCAGCAGCTTAACTCCCCAGTCTGAAGAGACCCAGTACTTC. Residues: CASSLTPQSEETQYF.

Concerning this clone itself: At the DNA level, this CDR3 is encoded by other sequences in the same sample as well. V and J are TRBV20-1 and TRBJ2-3, with unresolved D. Deletions cut 3 bases from V and 6 bases from J, with 4 bases between. Germline V gives CDR1 DFQATT, CDR2 SNEGSKA (reference sequence). The CDR3 runs 10 residues. CDR3 coding DNA: TGCAGTGCTAGTACGGATACGCAGTATTTT. It specifies CSASTDTQYF.

The chain is built from TRBV6-6 and TRBJ2-7, with TRBD2 as a possible D gene (6 bases). Germline V gives CDR1 MNHNY, CDR2 SVGAGI (reference sequence). The CDR3 totals 14 residues. V was cut by 7 bases and J by 7 bases, with 20 bases left in between. CDR3: CASTPALADWEQYF. The CDR3 region has the DNA TGTGCCAGCACCCCGGCACTAGCCGACTGGGAGCAGTACTTC.

The CDR3, as DNA: TGTGCCAGCAGGCGAGAGCAGGGGGGCACTGAAGCTTTCTTT. Protein sequence: CASRREQGGTEAFF. The chain employs TRBV2 and TRBJ1-1; 7 bases fit TRBD1. J lost 4 bases, V lost 6 bases, and 8 bases had no gene match. The V gene's germline CDR1 is SNHLY and CDR2 FYNNEI. The CDR3 runs to 14 residues.

To note about this clone: Other DNA variants within this sample encode the same CDR3. This chain connects TRBV27 to TRBJ1-2; TRBD1 might be the D (6 bases). Per the germline V gene, CDR1 is MNHEY and CDR2 is SMNVEV (reference sequence). V was cut by 6 bases and J by 4 bases, with 12 bases left in between. The length of the CDR3 is 13 residues. The CDR3, as DNA: TGTGCCAGCAGCCCGGGGGCGTTCTATGGCTACACCTTC. Translating it yields CASSPGAFYGYTF.

The table lists this clone with a few counts. The rearrangement uses TRBV19 and TRBJ1-2; no clear D. CDR1 and CDR2 from the germline V gene are LNHDA and SQIVND (reference sequence). This CDR3 spans 14 amino acids. The ends were cut back, 6 bases at V and 8 bases at J, with 19 bases in the middle. CDR3 protein: CASRVTVARGGYTF. DNA for the CDR3: TGTGCCAGTAGAGTCACAGTTGCTCGGGGAGGCTACACCTTC.

V is TRBV7-2 and J is TRBJ2-5; 10 positions match TRBD2. Per germline, CDR1 SGHTA and CDR2 FQGNSA. Trimming at V came to 5 bases and at J to 5 bases, leaving 8 bases not matched to a gene. The CDR3 has 15 residues. CDR3 sequence reads: CASSTLAGERETQYF. The CDR3 DNA reads TGTGCCAGCAGCACCCTAGCGGGAGAGCGGGAGACCCAGTACTTC.

The chain is built from TRBV19 and TRBJ2-6, with a possible D match to TRBD2 (5 bases). This CDR3 is 13 amino acids long. The germline V gene encodes CDR1 LNHDA and CDR2 SQIVND (reference sequence). V lost 6 bases, J lost 4 bases, and 7 bases lay in between. CDR3 coding DNA: TGTGCCAGTAGGGAGGCCGGGGCCAACGTCCTGACTTTC. The encoded protein is CASREAGANVLTF.

The rearrangement joins TRBV2 to TRBJ2-4; D perhaps matches TRBD2 (5 bases). This CDR3 contains 16 residues. Germline CDR1 and CDR2: SNHLY and FYNNEI. Between the trimmed V and J ends, which lost 1 base and 1 base, there was a span of 11 bases. CDR3 nucleotide sequence: TGTGCCAGCAGTGAAGACCCTAGCTCGGCCAAAAACATTCAGTACTTC. Amino acid sequence: CASSEDPSSAKNIQYF.

The chain combines TRBV4-1 with TRBJ2-7, with a weak D call TRBD2 (5 bases). In germline, CDR1 is MGHRA, CDR2 YSYEKL. V lost 4 bases and J 2 bases, leaving 15 bases between the germline ends. This CDR3 region has 15 residues. The CDR3 region is CASSPLPGSAYEQYF. The CDR3, as DNA: TGCGCCAGCAGCCCTCTCCCGGGATCCGCCTACGAGCAGTACTTC.

The V and J genes are TRBV5-1 and TRBJ2-7; 12 nucleotides line up with TRBD2. This CDR3 contains 16 residues. Losses at the gene ends were 3 bases for V and 1 base for J; bases not matched to a gene: 5. Germline CDR1 is SGHRS and CDR2 is YFSETQ. CDR3 sequence: CASSSGLAGLSYEQYF. The CDR3 nucleotides read TGCGCCAGCAGCTCAGGACTAGCGGGACTTTCCTACGAGCAGTACTTC.

The V call is TRBV19, the J call TRBJ1-5; no clear D gene. V was pared by 3 bases and J by 4 bases, with 7 bases between. CDR3 length: 13 amino acids. CDR1 is LNHDA, CDR2 SQIVND, per germline (reference sequence). The CDR3 DNA reads TGTGCCAGTAGTATCCAGCCTAATCAGCCCCAGCATTTT. Translated, it gives CASSIQPNQPQHF.

This clone was detected once. V and J are TRBV10-1 and TRBJ2-2; D gene ambiguous. This CDR3 is 13 amino acids long. Trimming took off 2 bases at V and 7 bases at J, with 8 bases between the two ends. Germline values: CDR1 WNHNN, CDR2 SYGVQD (reference sequence). The chain's CDR3 is CASSERVDGELFF. In nucleotides, the CDR3 is TGCGCCAGCAGTGAGAGGGTTGACGGGGAGCTGTTTTTT.

The rearrangement uses TRBV2 and TRBJ2-1; D uncertain. This CDR3 has 13 residues. Trimming stripped 2 bases from V and 7 bases from J, with 9 bases between. Germline V lookup: CDR1 SNHLY, CDR2 FYNNEI. CDR3 amino acids: CASSEFWGNEQFF. The CDR3 DNA sequence: TGTGCCAGCAGTGAATTTTGGGGTAATGAGCAGTTCTTC.

A few counts support this clone. This sequence joins TRBV19 and TRBJ2-1; TRBD2 is a possible D gene (5 bases). The CDR3 runs to 12 residues. CDR1 and CDR2 (germline): LNHDA, SQIVND (reference sequence). The ends were cut back, 4 bases at V and 7 bases at J, with 8 bases in the middle. Written as DNA, the CDR3 is TGTGCCAGTAGTAGAGGACTGAATGAGCAGTTCTTC. It yields the protein CASSRGLNEQFF.

This clone has only a few counts. V usage is TRBV13 and J usage is TRBJ2-3, with TRBD2 identical over 9 bases. Trimming at V came to 5 bases and at J to 3 bases, leaving 9 bases not matched to a gene. The CDR3 runs 16 residues. Germline V gene data show CDR1 as PRHDT and CDR2 as FYEKMQ (reference sequence). The CDR3 spells CASSRNSGSGTDTQYF. CDR3 sequence (DNA): TGTGCCAGCAGCCGAAATAGCGGGAGCGGTACAGATACGCAGTATTTT. The variable domain in full, with the rest retrieved from reference TRBV13 and TRBJ2-3, is AAGVIQSPRHLIKEKRETATLKCYPIPRHDTVYWYQQGPGQDPQFLISFYEKMQSDKGSIPDRFSAQQFSDYHSELNMSSLELGDSALYFCASSRNSGSGTDTQYFGPGTRLTVL.

The rearrangement uses TRBV7-9 and TRBJ2-3; TRBD2 might be the D (7 bases). The CDR3 sequence is 16 residues long. V lost 5 bases and J lost 0, with 15 bases in between. Germline assignment: CDR1 SEHNR and CDR2 FQNEAQ (reference sequence). CDR3 bases: TGTGCCAGCAGCCCGGGGGGCGTTGGGAGCACAGATACGCAGTATTTT. It specifies CASSPGGVGSTDTQYF.

V is TRBV7-2 and J is TRBJ2-3; 8 positions agree with TRBD1. CDR1 SGHTA and CDR2 FQGNSA come from the germline V gene. J lost 2 bases, V lost 5 bases, and 6 bases had no gene match. This CDR3 has 15 residues. CDR3 DNA sequence: TGTGCCAGCAGCAAACAGGGGGGTCCCACAGATACGCAGTATTTT. This codes for CASSKQGGPTDTQYF.

The chain recombines TRBV5-5 with TRBJ2-1; TRBD1 aligns across 8 bases. With 1 base clipped from V and 8 bases from J, the junction kept 8 bases outside the gene matches. This CDR3 region has 15 residues. Germline-derived CDR1 and CDR2 are SGHKS and YYEKEE (reference sequence). CDR3 sequence: CASSLPRGLLDEQFF. For the CDR3, the DNA is TGTGCCAGCAGCTTGCCCAGGGGGCTTTTGGATGAGCAGTTCTTC.

Note on this clone: One end of the junction is discordant with germline, which a read error may explain. The J gene is TRBJ1-1, the V gene TRBV29-1; TRBD1 matches 9 bases. The CDR3 runs 15 residues. Germline V CDR1 and CDR2: SQVTM, ANQGSEA. The CDR3 region is CSAEGTGGVWTEAFF. The CDR3, as DNA: TGCAGCGCTGAAGGAACAGGGGGCGTGTGGACTGAAGCTTTCTTT.